The present T cell receptor (beta chain) was sequenced within a study of blood T cell repertoires in COVID-19. Clones were read by immunoSEQ multiplex PCR, and TCRdb kept only the in-frame ones, dropping some. The sample lists almost 95,000 clones, 87% occurring once. CDR1 is MDHEN, CDR2 SYDVKM, per germline. This CDR3 has 18 residues. Trimming at V came to 10 bases and at J to 4 bases, leaving 19 bases not matched to a gene. This TCR derives from a woman in her fifties or sixties with COVID-19, enrolled during active disease. The specimen was peripheral blood. The chain joins TRBV28 to TRBJ2-1, with 10 bases identical to TRBD2. In nucleotides, the CDR3 is TGTGCCACCATAAGAACCGGGACTAGCGTAATCTTTTACAATGAGCAGTTCTTC. Translated: CATIRTGTSVIFYNEQFF.